The rows below give T cell receptor beta chains drawn from one sample of a study of blood T cell repertoires in COVID-19. Profiling relied on immunoSEQ multiplex PCR, and the TCRdb table lists in-frame clones only, not all of them. The table records about 190,000 clones, 70% to 85% of them present only once. The sample was peripheral blood. All receptors derive from a woman aged 45-59 years with acute or convalescent COVID-19. Both conserved end residues are trimmed from each CDR3.

v_gene	len	j_gene	CDR3aa
TRBV5-6	11	TRBJ1-1	ASSLGSNTEAF
TRBV7-2	12	TRBJ1-1	ASSLSTGGSEAF
TRBV5-1	14	TRBJ2-3	ASSLSASGASDTQY
TRBV24-1	13	TRBJ2-1	ATSESLAGGNEQF
TRBV19	13	TRBJ1-1	ASRYTGGVNTEAF
TRBV29-1	12	TRBJ2-5	SVEPQGTQETQY
TRBV2	17	TRBJ2-4	ASRGVGSTVSGAKNIQY
TRBV6-5	12	TRBJ2-7	ASSRTGQTYEQY
TRBV6-1	15	TRBJ2-7	ASSDPTDGQGSYEQY
TRBV6-5	14	TRBJ2-5	ASSYSNSGNRETQY
TRBV15	11	TRBJ1-5	APTTGRQQPQH
TRBV6-1	14	TRBJ1-3	ASSEQTGVPGNTIY
TRBV3-1/TRBV3-2	14	TRBJ2-7	ASSQDRGRGGYEQY
TRBV28	12	TRBJ1-6	ASRPGHSNSPLH
TRBV28	10	TRBJ1-5	ASSRRGGPQH
TRBV7-6	13	TRBJ2-1	ASSLVAGAYNEQF
TRBV19	10	TRBJ2-2	ASSILTGELF
TRBV28	12	TRBJ2-1	ASSLPPSGYVQF
TRBV2	13	TRBJ2-1	ASSEGGLRLTGGF
TRBV10-2	12	TRBJ2-7	ASRTSGGVREQY
TRBV5-4	11	TRBJ2-7	ASLDRSNYEQY
TRBV12-5	10	TRBJ1-1	ASLSGGAEAF
TRBV6-1	13	TRBJ1-2	ASSEGAVPVDGYT
TRBV28	16	TRBJ1-3	ASSLNPGQGLRGNTIY
TRBV18	12	TRBJ1-3	ASSPPAAGNTIY
TRBV10-1	13	TRBJ2-7	ASSESLGVWGEQY
TRBV10-2	11	TRBJ2-7	ASHSRGAYEQY
TRBV7-9	14	TRBJ2-3	ASSSLLQGLTDTQY
TRBV2	10	TRBJ1-2	ASSGGFGGYT
TRBV6-5	11	TRBJ1-1	ASSYSILAEAF
TRBV7-9	12	TRBJ1-5	ASSLGTRNQPQH
TRBV18	11	TRBJ1-1	ASSPTGNTEAF
TRBV5-5	14	TRBJ2-2	ASSPGTGTGTGELF
TRBV6-5	11	TRBJ1-1	ASSRVMNTEAF
TRBV11-3	13	TRBJ2-3	ASSFGGGAEDTQY
TRBV6-5	11	TRBJ1-2	ASRRPSGYGYT
TRBV2	12	TRBJ2-7	ASSEGGSLYEQY
TRBV19	12	TRBJ1-2	ASSASTGGGGYT
TRBV6-5	11	TRBJ2-3	ASRLSAGGLQY
TRBV2	12	TRBJ1-2	ASSARGTNYGYT
TRBV19	14	TRBJ2-3	ASSITASGRVNTQY
TRBV5-1	11	TRBJ1-3	ASSLAAEGTIY
TRBV29-1	11	TRBJ2-3	SGARGRTDTQY
TRBV28	13	TRBJ2-7	ASSRQGGTTYEQY
TRBV7-2	12	TRBJ2-5	ASSSSGREETQY
TRBV18	14	TRBJ2-7	ASSPPELAGAHEQY
TRBV6-1	13	TRBJ2-2	ASRTSGVTPGELF
TRBV7-2	12	TRBJ2-2	ASSLRRGTGELF
TRBV12-5	13	TRBJ2-7	ASGLARGAGSEQY
TRBV24-1	14	TRBJ1-2	ATSDRGTGTLYGYT
TRBV7-2	13	TRBJ1-6	ASSSLSSYNSPLH
TRBV25-1	12	TRBJ1-4	ASSDRGEDEKLF
TRBV18	13	TRBJ2-5	ASSPLRQGQETQY
TRBV14	14	TRBJ2-4	ASSLMTGQGAYIQY
TRBV5-6	12	TRBJ1-5	ASSLGYGEGAQH
TRBV10-1	14	TRBJ2-3	ASSAGDRPSTDTQY
TRBV30	11	TRBJ1-1	AWRGQLNTEAF
TRBV11-2	14	TRBJ2-1	ASSSVGAGSYNEQF
TRBV6-1	13	TRBJ1-2	ASSEALGGLDGYT
TRBV28	14	TRBJ2-1	ASSSLGAGAYNEQF